Each of the 11 T cell receptor beta chains below was sequenced from the same sample in a study of T cells in Graves' hyperthyroidism and ophthalmopathy. It was RNA transcripts that yielded the amplified TCR beta CDR3 regions. The TCR CDR3 first-round RT-PCR relied on the HTBI primer set. TCRdb used MiXCR to reprocess the multiplex PCR reads, holding one entry per CDR3 protein. This sample has 250,000 or so distinct CDR3 sequences, with nearly 15% found just once. The sequenced sample consisted of blood. These receptors all come from a woman aged 50 to 60 with Graves' hyperthyroidism that later progressed to Graves' ophthalmopathy.

A few counts support this clonotype. The chain links TRBV24-1 to TRBJ2-3, with 14 bases fitting TRBD2. The CDR3 spans 18 residues. V was clipped by 5 bases and J by 3 bases; unmatched bases: 9. Looked up from germline, CDR1 is KGHDR and CDR2 is SFDVKD. CDR3 sequence (DNA): TGTGCCACCAGTGCAATAGGGACTAGCGGGAGTTGGACAGATACGCAGTATTTT. The encoded protein is CATSAIGTSGSWTDTQYF.

At least ten counts were recorded for this clonotype. The J gene is TRBJ2-1, the V gene TRBV20-1, with D possibly being TRBD2 (6 bases). The V gene lost 5 bases and the J gene lost 5 bases, with 13 bases spanning the gap. The CDR3 is 13 amino acids. Germline values: CDR1 DFQATT, CDR2 SNEGSKA (reference sequence). CDR3 sequence reads: CSAPGSGDNEQFF. In DNA, the CDR3 is TGCAGTGCTCCCGGGAGCGGAGACAATGAGCAGTTCTTC.

This sequence joins TRBV6-1 and TRBJ2-2, with 9 positions matching TRBD2. Germline loops: CDR1 MNHNS, CDR2 SASEGT. The CDR3 contains 14 residues. With 6 bases clipped from V and 7 bases from J, the junction kept 6 bases outside the gene matches. CDR3 sequence (DNA): TGTGCCAGCAGGCGACTAGCGGATTACGGGGAGCTGTTTTTT. This encodes CASRRLADYGELFF.

In this sample, this clonotype turned up many times. The chain couples TRBV28 to TRBJ1-1; no clear D gene. The V gene's germline CDR1 is MDHEN and CDR2 SYDVKM. CDR3 length: 11 residues. Trimming removed 6 bases at V and 4 bases at J, with 6 bases between. The CDR3 loop reads CASRRSTEAFF. The DNA of the CDR3 is TGTGCCAGCAGGAGGAGCACTGAAGCTTTCTTT.

As for this clonotype: The junction departs from germline at one end; a sequencing error may be responsible. The J gene is TRBJ1-2, the V gene TRBV5-1; D is undetermined. There are 15 residues in the CDR3. The germline V gene has CDR1 SGHRS and CDR2 YFSETQ. The DNA for the CDR3 is TGTGCCAGCAGCTCGCCACCCAGCTTTTACTATGGCTACACCTTC. This translates into CASSSPPSFYYGYTF.

This clonotype was observed at least ten times. J is TRBJ2-7 and V is TRBV2, with TRBD1 matching over 7 bases. The ends lost 11 bases at V and 2 bases at J; junction bases unmatched: 9. The length of the CDR3 is 13 residues. The germline V gene encodes CDR1 SNHLY and CDR2 FYNNEI. In DNA, the CDR3 is TGTGCCGGCATGACAGGGAGCGCCTACGAGCAGTACTTC. This codes for CAGMTGSAYEQYF.

In the case of this clonotype: A read error may be the cause here, since a much bigger clone is one base away. The gene calls are TRBV24-1 and TRBJ2-7; D uncertain. The CDR3 covers 11 residues. V lost 4 bases to trimming and J lost 5 bases, with 5 bases between them. CDR1 and CDR2 (germline): KGHDR, SFDVKD. The CDR3, as DNA: TGTGCCACCAGTGAGGGCCACGAGCAGTACTTC. This codes for CATSEGHEQYF.

This clonotype occurred many times. The rearrangement links TRBV6-1 to TRBJ2-7, with 12 bases matching TRBD1. The J segment lost 2 bases and the V segment lost 5 bases, leaving 4 bases of the junction unmatched. From germline, CDR1 is MNHNS and CDR2 SASEGT. CDR3 length equals 15 residues. Here the CDR3 DNA reads TGTGCCAGCAGTCCCCGGGACAGGGGGCCCTACGAGCAGTACTTC. Its translation is CASSPRDRGPYEQYF.

This clonotype was seen a few times. This sequence joins TRBV20-1 and TRBJ2-1, with D perhaps matching TRBD1 or TRBD2 (5 bases each). This CDR3 contains 15 residues. Trimming removed 0 bases from V and 8 bases from J, with 17 bases in between. CDR1 is DFQATT and CDR2 is SNEGSKA in the germline V gene (reference sequence). For the CDR3, the DNA is TGCAGTGCTAGAGATGGGGCTAGTAGCGTGGATGAGCAGTTCTTC. Residues: CSARDGASSVDEQFF.

The J gene is TRBJ2-7, the V gene TRBV4-1; 11 bases fit TRBD2. CDR3 length: 17 amino acids. V lost 4 bases, J lost 3 bases, and 11 bases stayed unmatched. The germline CDR1 and CDR2 sequences are MGHRA and YSYEKL. This CDR3 reads CASSLSLLAGVGYEQYF. Written as DNA, the CDR3 is TGCGCCAGCAGCCTTTCTCTACTAGCGGGAGTGGGCTACGAGCAGTACTTC.

This clonotype was seen many times. The chain joins TRBV11-2 to TRBJ1-1; D remains unclear. Trimming left V 8 bases short and J 1 base short, with 11 bases between. The CDR3 length is 13 residues. Germline CDR1 SGHAT, CDR2 FQNNGV. The CDR3 DNA reads as TGTGCCAGCTCACCGACGGGGAACACTGAAGCTTTCTTT. This sequence encodes CASSPTGNTEAFF.